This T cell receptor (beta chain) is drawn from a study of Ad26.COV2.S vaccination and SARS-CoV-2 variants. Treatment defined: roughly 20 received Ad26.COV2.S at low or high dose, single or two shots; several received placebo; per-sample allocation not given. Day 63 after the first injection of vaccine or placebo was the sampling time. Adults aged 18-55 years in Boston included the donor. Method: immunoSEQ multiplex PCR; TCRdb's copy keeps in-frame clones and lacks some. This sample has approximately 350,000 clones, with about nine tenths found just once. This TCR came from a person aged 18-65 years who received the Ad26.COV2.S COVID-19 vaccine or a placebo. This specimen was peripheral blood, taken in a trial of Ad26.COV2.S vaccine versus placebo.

The CDR3 region has the DNA TGTGCCAGCAGCTTAACAGAAATGAACACTGAAGCTTTCTTT. Translated: CASSLTEMNTEAFF. The chain has TRBV7-2 and TRBJ1-1; D gene unclear. V lost 2 bases, J lost 0 bases, and 7 bases lay in between. Germline-derived CDR1 and CDR2 are SGHTA and FQGNSA. This CDR3 comprises 14 residues.